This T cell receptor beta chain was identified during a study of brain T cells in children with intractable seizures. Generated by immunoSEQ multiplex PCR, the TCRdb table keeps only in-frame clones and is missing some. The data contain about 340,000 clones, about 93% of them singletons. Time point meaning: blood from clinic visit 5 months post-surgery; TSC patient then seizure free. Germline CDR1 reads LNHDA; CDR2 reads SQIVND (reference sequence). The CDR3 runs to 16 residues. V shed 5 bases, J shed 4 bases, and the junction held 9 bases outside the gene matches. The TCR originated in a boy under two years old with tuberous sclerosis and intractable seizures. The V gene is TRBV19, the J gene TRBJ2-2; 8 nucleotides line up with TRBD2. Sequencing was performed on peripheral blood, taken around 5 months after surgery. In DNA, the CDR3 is TGTGCCAGTAGTCCTTTAGCGGGGTTGAGCACCGGGGAGCTGTTTTTT. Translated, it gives CASSPLAGLSTGELFF.